Each of the 28 T cell receptor beta chains below was sequenced from the same sample in a study of T-cell reconstitution after alpha-beta-depleted transplantation in children. Unique molecular identifiers were used in preparing the TCRbeta library. Each CDR3 protein gets one entry after TCRdb re-called the PCR reads with MiXCR. The repertoire holds nearly 550,000 distinct CDR3 sequences, with about 17% as singletons. This specimen consisted of PBMCs from the stem cell graft donor, obtained from the stem cell graft. These receptors came from a human donor who donated a stem cell graft to a child with acute lymphoblastic leukemia.

This clonotype was observed a few times. CDR3 nucleotides: TGTGCCAGCAGCCAAGCGGACGGGAATGAAAAACTGTTTTTT. Its translation: CASSQADGNEKLFF. The chain combines TRBV3-1 with TRBJ1-4; D is ambiguous. The CDR3 is 14 residues long. The germline gives CDR1 LGHDT, CDR2 YNNKEL (reference sequence). The V end was cut by 1 base, the J end by 5 bases, with 8 bases between.

This clonotype was counted only a few times. V gene TRBV4-1 combines with J gene TRBJ2-1; perhaps TRBD2 as D (6 bases). The CDR3 runs to 16 residues. CDR1 and CDR2 (germline): MGHRA, YSYEKL. V lost 1 base and J 8 bases, leaving 18 bases between the germline ends. The DNA of the CDR3 is TGCGCCAGCAGCCAAGCCCCATTCCCGGGGGACGATGAGCAGTTCTTC. This codes for CASSQAPFPGDDEQFF.

This chain links TRBV7-1 with TRBJ2-2; D not resolved. TRBV7-1 falls under the ORF class, with uncertain function. This CDR3 comprises 14 residues. Trimming took 6 bases from V and 2 from J, leaving 10 bases between them. CDR3 sequence (DNA): TGTGCCAGCAGGGATATGCGAAACACCGGGGAGCTGTTTTTT. Residues: CASRDMRNTGELFF.

This clonotype has a handful of counts. The rearrangement links TRBV3-1 to TRBJ2-7; D is unclear. Per germline, CDR1 LGHDT and CDR2 YNNKEL (reference sequence). This CDR3 is 12 amino acids long. The V gene lost 5 bases and the J gene lost 7 bases, with 12 bases spanning the gap. CDR3 nucleotide sequence: TGTGCCAGCAGCAATGCGGTTGGGGAGCAGTACTTC. Encoded protein: CASSNAVGEQYF.

The chain joins TRBV2 to TRBJ1-1; D not resolved. Germline V CDR1 and CDR2: SNHLY, FYNNEI. The CDR3 is made up of 12 amino acids. The V end lost 3 bases, the J end lost 7 bases, and 9 bases lay between the germline ends. The DNA of the CDR3 is TGTGCCAGCAGTGATATGGGCTTTGAAGCTTTCTTT. Translated, it gives CASSDMGFEAFF. The whole variable domain, remainder taken from reference TRBV2 and TRBJ1-1, is EPEVTQTPSHQVTQMGQEVILRCVPISNHLYFYWYRQILGQKVEFLVSFYNNEISEKSEIFDDQFSVERPDGSNFTLKIRSTKLEDSAMYFCASSDMGFEAFFGQGTRLTVV.

The V and J genes are TRBV25-1 and TRBJ1-1; TRBD1 is a possible D gene (6 bases). CDR3 length equals 14 residues. V was trimmed by 10 bases and J by 5 bases, leaving 20 bases between them. Germline V gene sequence: CDR1 MGHDK, CDR2 SYGVNS. The CDR3 reads CATKNLGGTTEAFF. For the CDR3, the DNA is TGTGCCACCAAGAACCTAGGGGGAACGACTGAAGCTTTCTTT. Using reference TRBV25-1 and TRBJ1-1 for the parts outside the CDR3, the full variable domain is EADIYQTPRYLVIGTGKKITLECSQTMGHDKMYWYQQDPGMELHLIHYSYGVNSTEKGDLSSESTVSRIRTEHFPLTLESARPSHTSQYLCATKNLGGTTEAFFGQGTRLTVV.

This clonotype occurred a few times. The V gene is TRBV20-1, the J gene TRBJ2-1, with a tentative D call TRBD2 (6 bases). Germline V gene sequence: CDR1 DFQATT, CDR2 SNEGSKA (reference sequence). The CDR3 is 12 amino acids. V was shortened by 0 bases and J by 10 bases, with 10 bases between the two germline ends. The CDR3 DNA is TGCAGTGCTAGAGATGGGGCGGGGGAGCAGTTCTTC. This sequence encodes CSARDGAGEQFF.

The gene calls are TRBV27 and TRBJ1-5; unclear D gene. Germline lookup yields CDR1 MNHEY and CDR2 SMNVEV (reference sequence). V lost 4 bases to trimming and J lost 3 bases, with 10 bases between them. The length of the CDR3 is 14 residues. DNA of the CDR3: TGTGCCAGCAGTTCCCGCGGTTTCAATCAGCCCCAGCATTTT. It specifies CASSSRGFNQPQHF.

This sequence joins TRBV29-1 and TRBJ2-7; 7 bases match TRBD2. This CDR3 contains 13 residues. Trimming took 4 bases from V and 4 from J; bases not matched to a gene: 7. Germline CDR1 reads SQVTM; CDR2 reads ANQGSEA. The CDR3: CSVVPAGSYEQYF. The CDR3 DNA is TGCAGCGTTGTTCCAGCGGGATCGTACGAGCAGTACTTC.

This sequence joins TRBV7-2 and TRBJ1-1; D unclear. CDR1 and CDR2 (germline): SGHTA, FQGNSA. Trimming took 11 bases from V and 6 from J, leaving 22 bases between them. The CDR3 has 14 residues. The CDR3 here is CALLVELGVPEAFF. The DNA of the CDR3 is TGTGCCCTCTTAGTGGAGCTGGGAGTCCCTGAAGCTTTCTTT. Full variable domain (remainder filled in from reference TRBV7-2 and TRBJ1-1): GAGVSQSPSNKVTEKGKDVELRCDPISGHTALYWYRQSLGQGLEFLIYFQGNSAPDKSGLPSDRFSAERTGGSVSTLTIQRTQQEDSAVYLCALLVELGVPEAFFGQGTRLTVV.

This sequence joins TRBV27 and TRBJ2-7; 10 bases are a match to TRBD2. V was pared by 0 bases and J by 2 bases, with 10 bases of the junction left unmatched. Looked up from germline, CDR1 is MNHEY and CDR2 is SMNVEV (reference sequence). This CDR3 comprises 18 residues. The CDR3 nucleotides are TGTGCCAGCAGTTTATCGTATTCGACTAGCGGGTGGGCCTACGAGCAGTACTTC. Its translation: CASSLSYSTSGWAYEQYF.

The rearrangement joins TRBV7-2 to TRBJ2-5; TRBD1 matches at 10 bases. Trimming removed 1 base from V and 9 bases from J; junction bases left unmatched: 8. The CDR3 runs to 15 residues. Germline CDR1 and CDR2: SGHTA and FQGNSA. CDR3 nucleotide sequence: TGTGCCAGCAGCTTAGGCGGGACAGGGGCCGGGTCCCAGTACTTC. Its protein product is CASSLGGTGAGSQYF.

The V gene is TRBV29-1, the J gene TRBJ2-5; TRBD1 is a possible D gene (5 bases). CDR1 and CDR2 (germline): SQVTM, ANQGSEA. Trimming pared 4 bases from V and 5 bases from J, leaving 11 bases between. CDR3 length: 12 residues. CDR3 sequence reads: CSVAGRVETQYF. The CDR3 DNA is TGCAGCGTTGCAGGCAGGGTCGAGACCCAGTACTTC.

This chain links TRBV20-1 with TRBJ2-5, with D possibly being TRBD1 or TRBD2 (5 bases each). The CDR3 spans 15 residues. With 2 bases removed from V and 4 bases from J, the gap between germline ends came to 17 bases. Germline lookup yields CDR1 DFQATT and CDR2 SNEGSKA (reference sequence). The CDR3 DNA reads TGCAGTGCTAGAAGTAACGGGAAGGGGAGAGAGACCCAGTACTTC. Amino acids: CSARSNGKGRETQYF.

This clonotype was counted only a few times. The chain recombines TRBV5-1 with TRBJ1-5, with D perhaps matching TRBD1 (6 bases). This CDR3 is 15 amino acids long. V was pared by 5 bases and J by 7 bases, with 19 bases between. The V gene's germline CDR1 is SGHRS and CDR2 YFSETQ. The CDR3 bases are TGCGCCAGCAGACCCCATCCAGGGGAGGGGCAGCCCCAGCATTTT. As protein: CASRPHPGEGQPQHF.

This clonotype was seen only a few times. V is TRBV12-3 or TRBV12-4 and J is TRBJ1-6, with D perhaps TRBD1 (5 bases). Between the trimmed V and J ends, which lost 5 bases and 6 bases, there was a span of 11 bases. This CDR3 has 14 residues. CDR3 protein: CASSRQSANSPLHF. The CDR3 DNA reads TGTGCCAGCAGTCGACAGTCAGCTAATTCACCCCTCCACTTT.

As regards this clonotype: The CDR3 ends on some other residue instead of the conserved phenylalanine or tryptophan, so this is likely a read error. The chain links TRBV4-2 to TRBJ2-6; a weak D match, TRBD1 (5 bases). The CDR3 spans 14 residues. The ends were cut back, 8 bases at V and 1 base at J, with 9 bases in the middle. Germline V gene sequence: CDR1 LGHNA, CDR2 YNFKEQ. This CDR3 reads CASDSVSGANVLTL. As DNA, the CDR3 is TGTGCCAGCGACAGCGTTTCTGGGGCCAACGTCCTGACTTTA.

This clonotype was detected a few times. The chain has TRBV4-1 and TRBJ2-2, with 9 bases lining up with TRBD1. This CDR3 has 14 residues. Unmatched junction bases numbered 1, after V lost 3 bases and J lost 5 bases. The germline CDR1 and CDR2 sequences are MGHRA and YSYEKL. CDR3 nucleotides: TGCGCCAGCAGCCACGGACAGGGGACCGGGGAGCTGTTTTTT. Amino acid sequence: CASSHGQGTGELFF.

This clonotype was counted between two and nine times. The chain links TRBV20-1 to TRBJ2-1; D is unclear. The CDR3 is made up of 15 amino acids. V lost 3 bases and J 1 base, leaving 13 bases between the germline ends. Germline V lookup: CDR1 DFQATT, CDR2 SNEGSKA (reference sequence). The CDR3 region is CSASEGRGSYNEQFF. The CDR3 DNA sequence: TGCAGTGCTAGCGAAGGACGTGGGTCCTACAATGAGCAGTTCTTC.

The gene calls are TRBV7-6 and TRBJ2-2; D perhaps matches TRBD2 (5 bases). From germline, CDR1 is SGHVS and CDR2 FNYEAQ. The V end lost 5 bases, the J end lost 4 bases, and 14 bases lay between the germline ends. The CDR3 loop spans 15 amino acids. CDR3 DNA: TGTGCCAGCAGCCCCCGAGGACTTTCCACCGGGGAGCTGTTTTTT. It is translated as CASSPRGLSTGELFF.

This clonotype has more than one count but fewer than ten. The chain uses TRBV4-1 and TRBJ2-7; D not certain. Trimming removed 0 bases at V and 3 bases at J, with 12 bases between. The CDR3 is made up of 15 amino acids. The germline CDR1 and CDR2 sequences are MGHRA and YSYEKL. This CDR3 is CASSQDPGSYYEQYF. The CDR3, as DNA: TGCGCCAGCAGCCAAGACCCCGGATCTTACTACGAGCAGTACTTC.

This clonotype was seen a few times. The chain employs TRBV4-1 and TRBJ2-7, with 10 bases that match TRBD1. Germline CDR1 and CDR2: MGHRA and YSYEKL. The V segment lost 1 base and the J segment 5 bases; nucleotides outside the gene matches: 5. This CDR3 spans 15 amino acids. The CDR3 region is CASSQGQGADNEQYF. The CDR3 DNA follows: TGCGCCAGCAGCCAAGGACAGGGGGCGGACAACGAGCAGTACTTC.

The chain joins TRBV18 to TRBJ2-2; 7 nucleotides agree with TRBD1. Looked up from germline, CDR1 is KGHSH and CDR2 is LQKENI. V lost 10 bases and J lost 5; bases outside the gene matches: 7. This CDR3 region has 13 residues. The DNA for the CDR3 is TGTGCCACCAGGGACAGTCCTACCGGGGAGCTGTTTTTT. Its translation: CATRDSPTGELFF. Supplemented by reference TRBV18 and TRBJ2-2, the full variable domain reads NAGVMQNPRHLVRRRGQEARLRCSPMKGHSHVYWYRQLPEEGLKFMVYLQKENIIDESGMPKERFSAEFPKEGPSILRIQQVVRGDSAAYFCATRDSPTGELFFGEGSRLTVL.

The rearrangement uses TRBV7-2 and TRBJ2-3; D is perhaps TRBD1 (5 bases). V lost 0 bases and J 0 bases, leaving 13 bases between the germline ends. This CDR3 has 17 residues. CDR1 and CDR2 (germline): SGHTA, FQGNSA. This CDR3 reads CASSLALGWGSTDTQYF. CDR3 nucleotide sequence: TGTGCCAGCAGCTTAGCGCTGGGATGGGGCAGCACAGATACGCAGTATTTT.

V gene TRBV7-2 combines with J gene TRBJ2-1; the D is unclear. The CDR3 has 14 amino acids. Per germline, CDR1 SGHTA and CDR2 FQGNSA. V lost 1 base to trimming and J lost 9 bases, with 13 bases between them. The CDR3 loop is CASSLEGSAAEQFF. CDR3 coding DNA: TGTGCCAGCAGCTTAGAAGGGTCCGCGGCTGAGCAGTTCTTC. Supplemented by reference TRBV7-2 and TRBJ2-1, the full variable domain reads GAGVSQSPSNKVTEKGKDVELRCDPISGHTALYWYRQSLGQGLEFLIYFQGNSAPDKSGLPSDRFSAERTGGSVSTLTIQRTQQEDSAVYLCASSLEGSAAEQFFGPGTRLTVL.

This clonotype was observed a few times. The chain combines TRBV7-9 with TRBJ2-1; 10 nucleotides align to TRBD1. CDR1 and CDR2 from the germline V gene are SEHNR and FQNEAQ (reference sequence). There are 16 residues in the CDR3. Trimming cost V 5 bases and J 7 bases; bases outside gene matches: 11. The CDR3 is CASSLPAGTGVNEQFF. CDR3 DNA sequence: TGTGCCAGCAGCCTCCCGGCCGGGACAGGGGTAAATGAGCAGTTCTTC.

This chain joins TRBV18 and TRBJ2-1, with 8 positions matching TRBD2. The CDR3 consists of 16 residues. CDR1 and CDR2 from the germline V gene are KGHSH and LQKENI. Unmatched junction bases numbered 12, after V lost 4 bases and J lost 7 bases. The CDR3 loop is CASSLRTSRSLNEQFF. CDR3 nucleotide sequence: TGTGCCAGCTCACTTCGGACTAGCCGGAGCTTGAATGAGCAGTTCTTC.

The chain links TRBV12-3 or TRBV12-4 to TRBJ2-2; D possibly matches TRBD1 or TRBD2 (5 bases each). The ends were cut back, 8 bases at V and 5 bases at J, with 18 bases in the middle. The CDR3 is 15 residues long. The CDR3 coding sequence is TGTGCCAGCGACACGCCGGGACCAGGGACCGGGGAGCTGTTTTTT. Protein product: CASDTPGPGTGELFF.